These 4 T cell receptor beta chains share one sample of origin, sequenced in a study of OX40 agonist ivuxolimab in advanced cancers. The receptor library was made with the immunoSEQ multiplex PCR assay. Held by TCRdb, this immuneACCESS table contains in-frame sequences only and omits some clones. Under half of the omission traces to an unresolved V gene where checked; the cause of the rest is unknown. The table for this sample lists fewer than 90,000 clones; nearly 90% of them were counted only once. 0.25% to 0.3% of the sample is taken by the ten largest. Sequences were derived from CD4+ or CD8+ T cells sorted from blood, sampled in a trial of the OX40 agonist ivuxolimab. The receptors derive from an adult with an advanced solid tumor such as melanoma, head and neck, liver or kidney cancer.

The CDR3 sequence is CSGGTANTEAFF. The CDR3 DNA follows: TGCAGCGGCGGGACAGCGAACACTGAAGCTTTCTTT. The J gene is TRBJ1-1, the V gene TRBV29-1; 7 bases are a match to TRBD1. V was pared by 7 bases and J by 1 base, with 3 bases of the junction left unmatched. CDR1 is SQVTM, CDR2 ANQGSEA, per germline. This CDR3 is built from 12 residues.

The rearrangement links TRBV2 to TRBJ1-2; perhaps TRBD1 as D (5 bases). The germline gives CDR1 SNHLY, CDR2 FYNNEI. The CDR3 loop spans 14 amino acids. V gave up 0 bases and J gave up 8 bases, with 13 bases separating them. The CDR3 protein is CASSEALRDEGYTF. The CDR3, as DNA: TGTGCCAGCAGTGAAGCGCTTCGGGACGAGGGCTACACCTTC.

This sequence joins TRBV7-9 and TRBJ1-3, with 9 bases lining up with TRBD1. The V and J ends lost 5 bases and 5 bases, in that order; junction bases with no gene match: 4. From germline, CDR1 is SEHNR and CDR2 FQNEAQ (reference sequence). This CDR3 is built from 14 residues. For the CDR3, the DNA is TGTGCCAGCAGCCAAGGACAGGGGAGAAACACCATATATTTT. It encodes CASSQGQGRNTIYF. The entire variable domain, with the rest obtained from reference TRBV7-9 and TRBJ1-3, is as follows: DTGVSQNPRHKITKRGQNVTFRCDPISEHNRLYWYRQTLGQGPEFLTYFQNEAQLEKSRLLSDRFSAERPKGSFSTLEIQRTEQGDSAMYLCASSQGQGRNTIYFGEGSWLTVV.

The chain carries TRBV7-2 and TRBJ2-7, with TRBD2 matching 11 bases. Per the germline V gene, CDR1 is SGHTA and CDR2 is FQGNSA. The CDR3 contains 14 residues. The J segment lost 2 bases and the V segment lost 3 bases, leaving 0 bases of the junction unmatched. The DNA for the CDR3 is TGTGCCAGCAGCTTTAGCGGGGGGGCCTACGAGCAGTACTTC. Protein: CASSFSGGAYEQYF.